The clone carrying this TCR beta chain occurred a few times. This specimen comes from a study of blood T cells in healthy people across ages. Study overall: Template switching picked up about one barcoded beta molecule for each two T cells.

PCR was performed a second time for about 7 to 11 cycles using a sample-barcoded 5' primer and a J-beta primer mix. CDR3-containing paired-end reads numbering at least 2.5 million came from each sample. In TCRdb, the 5' RACE reads were re-called with MiXCR into one record per CDR3 protein. The sample holds more than 1,000,000 distinct CDR3 sequences; almost 25% are singletons and the top ten take approximately 0.71%. The length of the CDR3 is 14 residues. Germline V gene lookup returns CDR1 SQVTM and CDR2 ANQGSEA. V lost 5 bases to trimming and J lost 2 bases; unmatched junction nucleotides: 8. There were at least 5.5 micrograms of total RNA extracted from every sample. The same sample was also used in a study of T cells of mothers and their children.

The sequencing input was blood. This chain links TRBV29-1 with TRBJ2-5, with 7 bases lining up with TRBD2. The sequence came from a girl aged 2-10 years in good health. The CDR3 DNA sequence: TGCAGCGTTACCGGGAGGACTTTACAAGAGACCCAGTACTTC. Translated: CSVTGRTLQETQYF.